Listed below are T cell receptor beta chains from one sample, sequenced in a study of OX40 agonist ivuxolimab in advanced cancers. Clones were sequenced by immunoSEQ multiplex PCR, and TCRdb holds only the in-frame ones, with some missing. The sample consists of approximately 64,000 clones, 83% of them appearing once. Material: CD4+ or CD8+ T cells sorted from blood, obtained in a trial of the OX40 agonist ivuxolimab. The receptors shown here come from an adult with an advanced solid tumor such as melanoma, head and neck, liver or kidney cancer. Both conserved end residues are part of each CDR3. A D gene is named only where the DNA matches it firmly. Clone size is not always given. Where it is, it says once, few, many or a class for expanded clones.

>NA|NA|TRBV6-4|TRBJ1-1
CASSGGLDLGLDTEAFF
TGTGCCAGCAGCGGGGGCCTGGACCTGGGGTTGGACACTGAAGCTTTCTTT
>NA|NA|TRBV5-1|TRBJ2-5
CASSSHQETQYF
TGCGCCAGCAGCTCACATCAAGAGACCCAGTACTTC
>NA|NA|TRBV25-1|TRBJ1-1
CASSGAQGRTEAFF
TGTGCCAGCAGTGGGGCCCAGGGACGAACTGAAGCTTTCTTT
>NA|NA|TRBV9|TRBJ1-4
CASSAEGLNEKLFF
TGTGCCAGCAGCGCAGAGGGTTTGAATGAAAAACTGTTTTTT
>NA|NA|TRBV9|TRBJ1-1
CASSVVEPRSTEAFF
TGTGCCAGCAGCGTAGTGGAGCCACGGAGCACTGAAGCTTTCTTT
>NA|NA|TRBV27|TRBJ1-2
CASSALGAVNPRGYGYTF
TGTGCCAGCAGTGCATTGGGGGCTGTCAACCCAAGGGGCTATGGCTACACCTTC
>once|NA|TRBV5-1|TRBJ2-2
CASSLVATGELFF
TGCGCCAGCAGCTTGGTAGCCACCGGGGAGCTGTTTTTT
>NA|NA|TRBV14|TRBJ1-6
CASSQVESGFSPLHF
TGTGCCAGCAGCCAAGTGGAATCGGGATTTTCACCCCTCCACTTT
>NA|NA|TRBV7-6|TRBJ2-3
CASSPGATSTDTQYF
TGTGCCAGCAGCCCCGGGGCGACTAGCACAGATACGCAGTATTTT
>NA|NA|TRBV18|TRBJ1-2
CASSPEGGSGYTF
TGTGCCAGCTCACCAGAGGGGGGTTCTGGCTACACCTTC
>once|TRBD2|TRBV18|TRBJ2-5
CASSPSAGGETQYF
TGTGCCAGCTCACCCTCGGCGGGAGGAGAGACCCAGTACTTC
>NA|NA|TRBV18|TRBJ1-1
CASSLTRNTEAFF
TGTGCCAGCTCACTAACACGGAACACTGAAGCTTTCTTT
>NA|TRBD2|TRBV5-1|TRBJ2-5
CASSQPSAGGWYF
TGCGCCAGCAGCCAACCATCAGCGGGGGGGTGGTACTTC
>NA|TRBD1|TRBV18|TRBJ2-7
CASSPRAGGDEQYF
TGTGCCAGCTCACCACGGGCAGGGGGCGACGAGCAGTACTTC
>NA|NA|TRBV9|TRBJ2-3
CASSSADTQYF
TGTGCCAGCAGCAGCGCCGATACGCAGTATTTT
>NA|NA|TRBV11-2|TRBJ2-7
CASSSGLWQYF
TGTGCCAGCAGCTCCGGACTGTGGCAGTACTTC
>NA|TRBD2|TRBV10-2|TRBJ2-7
CASGRTRTAHEQYF
TGCGCCAGCGGAAGGACTAGAACGGCCCACGAGCAGTACTTC
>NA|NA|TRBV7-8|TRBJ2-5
CASSLALIGGKTQYF
TGTGCCAGCAGCTTAGCGCTTATTGGGGGGAAGACCCAGTACTTC
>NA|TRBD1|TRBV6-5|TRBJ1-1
CASSYRGGGGEAFF
TGTGCCAGCAGTTACCGAGGGGGCGGGGGCGAAGCTTTCTTT
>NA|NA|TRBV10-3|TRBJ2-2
CAFRDSTGELFF
TGTGCCTTCCGGGACTCAACCGGGGAGCTGTTTTTT
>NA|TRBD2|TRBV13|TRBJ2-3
CASSKRTSVLNTQYF
TGTGCCAGCAGCAAAAGGACTAGCGTCCTCAATACGCAGTATTTT
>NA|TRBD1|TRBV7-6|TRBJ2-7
CASSLRGQDEQYF
TGTGCCAGCAGCCTGAGGGGGCAAGACGAGCAGTACTTC
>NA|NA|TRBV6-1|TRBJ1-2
CASSEAGLGGTYGYTF
TGTGCCAGCAGTGAAGCCGGCCTGGGGGGGACCTATGGCTACACCTTC
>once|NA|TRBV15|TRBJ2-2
CATGQLKNTGELFF
TGTGCCACCGGTCAGTTGAAGAACACCGGGGAGCTGTTTTTT
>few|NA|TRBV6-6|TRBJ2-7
CASTPSGAGEQYF
TGTGCCAGCACCCCCTCGGGGGCGGGAGAGCAGTACTTC
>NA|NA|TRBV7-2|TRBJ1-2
CASSLVIRGDYGYTF
TGTGCCAGCAGCTTAGTTATCAGGGGAGACTATGGCTACACCTTC
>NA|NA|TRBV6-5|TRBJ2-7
CASSYSKEGAGYEQYF
TGTGCCAGCAGTTACAGTAAGGAAGGGGCAGGCTACGAGCAGTACTTC
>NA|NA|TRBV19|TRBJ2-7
CASSMTGDRYEQYF
TGTGCCAGTAGTATGACGGGGGATAGGTACGAGCAGTACTTC
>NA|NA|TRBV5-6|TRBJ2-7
CASSLFDYEQYF
TGTGCCAGCAGCTTGTTTGACTACGAGCAGTACTTC
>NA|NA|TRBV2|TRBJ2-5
CASRLIGGSQETQYF
TGTGCCAGCAGGTTGATTGGGGGGTCCCAAGAGACCCAGTACTTC
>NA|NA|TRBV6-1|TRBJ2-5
CASRGSGEETQYF
TGTGCCAGTCGAGGGTCGGGGGAAGAGACCCAGTACTTC
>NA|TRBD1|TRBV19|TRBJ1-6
CATHRTGGSGSYNSPLHF
TGTGCCACCCACCGGACAGGGGGCTCGGGCTCCTATAATTCACCCCTCCACTTT
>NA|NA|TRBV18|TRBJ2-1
CASTIGRDNNEQFF
TGTGCCAGCACGATTGGGAGGGACAACAATGAGCAGTTCTTC
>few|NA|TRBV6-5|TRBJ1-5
CASSTRHYQPQHF
TGTGCCAGCAGTACACGACACTATCAGCCCCAGCATTTT
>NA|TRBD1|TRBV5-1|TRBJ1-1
CASSSGTAEAFF
TGCGCCAGCAGCTCCGGGACAGCCGAAGCTTTCTTT
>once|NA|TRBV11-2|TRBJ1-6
CASSLQGSSANNSPLHF
TGTGCCAGCAGCTTGCAGGGTAGTAGCGCGAATAATTCACCCCTCCACTTT
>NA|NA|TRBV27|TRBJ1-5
CASSLGQSPNQPQHF
TGTGCCAGCAGTTTGGGGCAGTCACCTAATCAGCCCCAGCATTTT
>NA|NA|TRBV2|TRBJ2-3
CASSEREVVGTQYF
TGTGCCAGCAGTGAACGTGAAGTAGTAGGTACGCAGTATTTT
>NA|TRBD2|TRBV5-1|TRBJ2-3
CASSLASGGTDTQYF
TGCGCCAGCAGCTTGGCCAGCGGGGGCACAGATACGCAGTATTTT
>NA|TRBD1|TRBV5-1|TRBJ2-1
CASSTGASSYNEQFF
TGCGCCAGCAGCACAGGGGCCAGCTCCTACAATGAGCAGTTCTTC
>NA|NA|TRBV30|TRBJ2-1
CAWSVGGLGRWNEQFF
TGTGCCTGGAGTGTTGGAGGATTGGGGCGGTGGAATGAGCAGTTCTTC
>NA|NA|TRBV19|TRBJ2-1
CASRPWGRLTYNEQFF
TGTGCCAGTAGACCCTGGGGGCGGCTAACCTACAATGAGCAGTTCTTC
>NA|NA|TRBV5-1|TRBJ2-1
CASSLGGEDNEQFF
TGCGCCAGCAGCTTGGGAGGTGAAGACAATGAGCAGTTCTTC
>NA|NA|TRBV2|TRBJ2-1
CASSVTVGPANEQFF
TGTGCCAGCAGTGTGACTGTCGGACCCGCGAATGAGCAGTTCTTC
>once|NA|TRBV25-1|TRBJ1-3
CASTSGTNLGGNTIYF
TGTGCCAGCACGTCAGGGACTAACTTAGGTGGAAACACCATATATTTT